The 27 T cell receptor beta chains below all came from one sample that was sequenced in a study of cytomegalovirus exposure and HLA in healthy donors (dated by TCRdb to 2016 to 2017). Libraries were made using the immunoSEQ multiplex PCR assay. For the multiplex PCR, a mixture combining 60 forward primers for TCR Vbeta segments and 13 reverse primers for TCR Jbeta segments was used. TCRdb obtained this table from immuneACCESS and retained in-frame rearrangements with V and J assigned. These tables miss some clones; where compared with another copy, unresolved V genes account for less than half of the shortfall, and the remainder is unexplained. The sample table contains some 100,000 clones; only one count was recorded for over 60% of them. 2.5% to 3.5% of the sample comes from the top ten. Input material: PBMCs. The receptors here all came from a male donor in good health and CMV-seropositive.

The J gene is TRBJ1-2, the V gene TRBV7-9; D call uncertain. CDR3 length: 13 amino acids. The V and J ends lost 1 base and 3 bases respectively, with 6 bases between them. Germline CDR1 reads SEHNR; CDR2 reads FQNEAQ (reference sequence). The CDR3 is CASSLEEYYGYTF. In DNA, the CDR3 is TGTGCCAGCAGCTTAGAGGAGTACTATGGCTACACCTTC.

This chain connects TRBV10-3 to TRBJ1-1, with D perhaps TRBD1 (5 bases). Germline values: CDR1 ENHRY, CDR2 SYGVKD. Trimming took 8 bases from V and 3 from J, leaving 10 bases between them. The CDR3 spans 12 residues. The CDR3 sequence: CAIDRQYTEAFF. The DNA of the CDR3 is TGTGCCATCGACAGACAGTACACTGAAGCTTTCTTT.

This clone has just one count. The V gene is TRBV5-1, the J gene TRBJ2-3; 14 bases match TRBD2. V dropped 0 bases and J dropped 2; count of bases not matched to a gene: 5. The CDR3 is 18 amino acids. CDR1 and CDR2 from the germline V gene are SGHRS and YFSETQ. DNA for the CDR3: TGCGCCAGCAGCTTGGGACTAGCGGGGGGGCGTGACACAGATACGCAGTATTTT. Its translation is CASSLGLAGGRDTDTQYF.

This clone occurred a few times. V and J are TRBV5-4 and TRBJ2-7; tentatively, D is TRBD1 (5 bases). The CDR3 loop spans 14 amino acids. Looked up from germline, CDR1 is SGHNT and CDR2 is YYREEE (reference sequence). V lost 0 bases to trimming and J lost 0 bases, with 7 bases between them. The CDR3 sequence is CASSLADSSYEQYF. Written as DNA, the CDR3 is TGTGCCAGCAGCTTGGCCGACAGCTCCTACGAGCAGTACTTC.

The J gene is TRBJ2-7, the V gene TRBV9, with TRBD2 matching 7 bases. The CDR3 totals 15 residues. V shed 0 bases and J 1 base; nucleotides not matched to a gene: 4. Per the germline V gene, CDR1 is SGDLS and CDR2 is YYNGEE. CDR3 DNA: TGTGCCAGCAGCGTAGATTGGGGGGGGTCCTACGAGCAGTACTTC. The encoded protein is CASSVDWGGSYEQYF.

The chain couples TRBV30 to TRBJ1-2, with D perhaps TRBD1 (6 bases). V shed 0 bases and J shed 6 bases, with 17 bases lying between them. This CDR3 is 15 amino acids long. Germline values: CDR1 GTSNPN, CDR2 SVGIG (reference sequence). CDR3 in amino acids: CAWSVGGGVSDGYTF. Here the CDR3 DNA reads TGTGCCTGGAGTGTAGGCGGGGGCGTTTCGGATGGCTACACCTTC.

CDR3 loop: CAGGQSYEQYF. The CDR3 DNA reads as TGCGCCGGGGGACAGTCCTACGAGCAGTACTTC. The genes are TRBV23-1 and TRBJ2-7; TRBD1 aligns across 7 bases. TRBV23-1 counts as an open reading frame of uncertain function. This CDR3 has 11 residues. V gave up 11 bases and J gave up 1 base; unmatched junction bases: 2.

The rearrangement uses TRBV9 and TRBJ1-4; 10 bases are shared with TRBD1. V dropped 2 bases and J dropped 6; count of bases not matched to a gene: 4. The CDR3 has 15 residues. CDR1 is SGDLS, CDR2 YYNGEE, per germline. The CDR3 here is CASSVGQGLYEKLFF. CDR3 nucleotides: TGTGCCAGCAGCGTGGGACAGGGGCTATATGAAAAACTGTTTTTT.

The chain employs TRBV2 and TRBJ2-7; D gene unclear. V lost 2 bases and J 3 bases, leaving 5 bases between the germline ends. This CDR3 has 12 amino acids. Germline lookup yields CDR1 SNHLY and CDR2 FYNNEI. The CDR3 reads CASSESSYEQYF. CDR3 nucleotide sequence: TGTGCCAGCAGTGAAAGTAGCTACGAGCAGTACTTC.

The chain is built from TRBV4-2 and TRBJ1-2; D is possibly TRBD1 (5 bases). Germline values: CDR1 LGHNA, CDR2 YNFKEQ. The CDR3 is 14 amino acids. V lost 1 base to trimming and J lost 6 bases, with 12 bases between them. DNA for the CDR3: TGTGCCAGCAGCCAAGTCTGGGGCAGGGATGGCTACACCTTC. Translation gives CASSQVWGRDGYTF.

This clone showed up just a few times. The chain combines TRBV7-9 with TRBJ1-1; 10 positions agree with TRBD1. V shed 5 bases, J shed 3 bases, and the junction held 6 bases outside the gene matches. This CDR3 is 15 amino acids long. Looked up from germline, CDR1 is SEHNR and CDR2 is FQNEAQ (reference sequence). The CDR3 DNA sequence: TGTGCCAGCAGCAGACAGGGGGCGTGGGACACTGAAGCTTTCTTT. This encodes CASSRQGAWDTEAFF.

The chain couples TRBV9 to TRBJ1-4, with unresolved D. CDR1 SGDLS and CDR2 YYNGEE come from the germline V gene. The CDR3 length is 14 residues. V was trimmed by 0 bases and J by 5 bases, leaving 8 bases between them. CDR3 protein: CASSVGAPNEKLFF. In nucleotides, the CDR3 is TGTGCCAGCAGCGTAGGGGCACCCAATGAAAAACTGTTTTTT.

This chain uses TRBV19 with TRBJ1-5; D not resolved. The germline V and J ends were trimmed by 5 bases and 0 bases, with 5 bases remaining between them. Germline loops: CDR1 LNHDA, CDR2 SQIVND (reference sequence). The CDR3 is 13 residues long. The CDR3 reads CASSRNSNQPQHF. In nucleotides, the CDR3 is TGTGCCAGTAGTCGTAATAGCAATCAGCCCCAGCATTTT.

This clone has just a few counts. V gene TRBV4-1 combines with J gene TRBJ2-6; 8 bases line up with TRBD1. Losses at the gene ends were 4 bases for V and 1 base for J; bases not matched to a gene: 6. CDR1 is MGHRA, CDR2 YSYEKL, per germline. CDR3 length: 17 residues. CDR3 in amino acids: CASSPDRVLSGANVLTF. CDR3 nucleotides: TGCGCCAGCAGCCCGGACAGGGTTCTATCTGGGGCCAACGTCCTGACTTTC.

The CDR3 here is CASSSQGRGEKLFF. Written as DNA, the CDR3 is TGTGCCAGCAGCTCTCAGGGGAGGGGTGAAAAACTGTTTTTT. The chain recombines TRBV5-4 with TRBJ1-4, with a weak D call TRBD1 (6 bases). Trimming cost V 3 bases and J 7 bases, with 13 bases left between them. Germline V gives CDR1 SGHNT, CDR2 YYREEE (reference sequence). This CDR3 region has 14 residues.

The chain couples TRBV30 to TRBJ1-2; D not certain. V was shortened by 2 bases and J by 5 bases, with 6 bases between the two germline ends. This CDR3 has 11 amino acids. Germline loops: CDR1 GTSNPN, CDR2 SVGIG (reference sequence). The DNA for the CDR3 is TGTGCCTGGAGTATCGGGTATGGCTACACCTTC. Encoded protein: CAWSIGYGYTF.

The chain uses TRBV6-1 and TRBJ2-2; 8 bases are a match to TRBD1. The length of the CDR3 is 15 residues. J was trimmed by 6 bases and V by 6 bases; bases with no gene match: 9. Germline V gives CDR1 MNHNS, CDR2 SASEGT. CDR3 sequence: CASRVWTGQAGELFF. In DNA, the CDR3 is TGTGCCAGCAGGGTTTGGACAGGGCAGGCCGGGGAGCTGTTTTTT.

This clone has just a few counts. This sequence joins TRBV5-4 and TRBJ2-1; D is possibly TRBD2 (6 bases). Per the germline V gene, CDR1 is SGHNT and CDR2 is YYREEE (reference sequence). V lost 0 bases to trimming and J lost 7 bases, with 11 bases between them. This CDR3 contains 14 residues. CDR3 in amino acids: CASSLALGGNEQFF. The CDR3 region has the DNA TGTGCCAGCAGCTTGGCCCTCGGGGGAAATGAGCAGTTCTTC.

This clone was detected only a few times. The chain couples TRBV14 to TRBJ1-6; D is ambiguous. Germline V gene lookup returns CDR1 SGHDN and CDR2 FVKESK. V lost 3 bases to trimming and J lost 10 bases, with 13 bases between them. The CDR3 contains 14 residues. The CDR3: CASSHSGNGSPLHF. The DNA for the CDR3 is TGTGCCAGCAGCCATTCGGGAAATGGGTCACCCCTCCACTTT.

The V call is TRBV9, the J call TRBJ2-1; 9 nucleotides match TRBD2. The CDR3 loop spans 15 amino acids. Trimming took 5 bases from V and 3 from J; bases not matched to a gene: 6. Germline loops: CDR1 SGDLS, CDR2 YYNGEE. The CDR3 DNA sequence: TGTGCCAGCAGTAGGGGGACTAGCAACTACAATGAGCAGTTCTTC. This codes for CASSRGTSNYNEQFF.

CDR3 coding DNA: TGTGCCAGCAGCAGCCGACAGGGAATCAATGAGCAGTTCTTC. Translation: CASSSRQGINEQFF. V gene TRBV11-3 combines with J gene TRBJ2-1; 7 bases line up with TRBD1. Per germline, CDR1 SGHNT and CDR2 YENEEA. The V segment lost 5 bases and the J segment 6 bases; nucleotides outside the gene matches: 7. The CDR3 is made up of 14 amino acids. Based on the CDR3 plus reference TRBV11-3 and TRBJ2-1, the full variable domain is EAGVVQSPRYKIIEKKQPVAFWCNPISGHNTLYWYLQNLGQGPELLIRYENEEAVDDSQLPKDRFSAERLKGVDSTLKIQPAELGDSAVYLCASSSRQGINEQFFGPGTRLTVL.

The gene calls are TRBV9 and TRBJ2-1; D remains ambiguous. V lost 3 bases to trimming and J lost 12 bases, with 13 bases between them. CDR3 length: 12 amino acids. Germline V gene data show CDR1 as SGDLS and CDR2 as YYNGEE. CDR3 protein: CASSENNEVQFF. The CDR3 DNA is TGTGCCAGCAGCGAGAACAATGAGGTGCAGTTCTTC. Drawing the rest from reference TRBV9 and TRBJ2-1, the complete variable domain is DSGVTQTPKHLITATGQRVTLRCSPRSGDLSVYWYQQSLDQGLQFLIQYYNGEERAKGNILERFSAQQFPDLHSELNLSSLELGDSALYFCASSENNEVQFFGPGTRLTVL.

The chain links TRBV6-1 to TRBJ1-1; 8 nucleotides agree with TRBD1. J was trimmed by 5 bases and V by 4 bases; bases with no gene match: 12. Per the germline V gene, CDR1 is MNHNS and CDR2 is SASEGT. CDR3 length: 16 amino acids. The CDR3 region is CASSAAWGQVVTEAFF. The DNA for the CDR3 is TGTGCCAGCAGTGCGGCTTGGGGACAGGTTGTTACTGAAGCTTTCTTT.

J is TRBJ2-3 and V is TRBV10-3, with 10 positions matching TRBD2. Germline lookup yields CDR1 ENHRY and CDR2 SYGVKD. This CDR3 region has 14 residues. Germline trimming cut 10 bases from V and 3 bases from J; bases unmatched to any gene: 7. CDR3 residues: CATELAGSTDTQYF. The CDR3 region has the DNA TGTGCCACCGAACTAGCGGGGTCGACAGATACGCAGTATTTT.

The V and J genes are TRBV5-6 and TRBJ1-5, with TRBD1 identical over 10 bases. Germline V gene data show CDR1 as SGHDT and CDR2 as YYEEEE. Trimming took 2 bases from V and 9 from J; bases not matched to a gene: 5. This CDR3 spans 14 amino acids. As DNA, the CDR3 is TGTGCCAGCAGCTTCGGGGACAGGGGTGGGCCCCAGCATTTT. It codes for CASSFGDRGGPQHF.

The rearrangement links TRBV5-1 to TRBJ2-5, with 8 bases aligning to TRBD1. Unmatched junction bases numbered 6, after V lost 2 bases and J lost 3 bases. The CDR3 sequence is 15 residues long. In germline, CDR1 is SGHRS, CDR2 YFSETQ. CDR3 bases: TGCGCCAGCAGCTTTCGTTGGACAGGGAAAGAGACCCAGTACTTC. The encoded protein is CASSFRWTGKETQYF. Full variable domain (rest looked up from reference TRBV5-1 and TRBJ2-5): KAGVTQTPRYLIKTRGQQVTLSCSPISGHRSVSWYQQTPGQGLQFLFEYFSETQRNKGNFPGRFSGRQFSNSRSEMNVSTLELGDSALYLCASSFRWTGKETQYFGPGTRLLVL.

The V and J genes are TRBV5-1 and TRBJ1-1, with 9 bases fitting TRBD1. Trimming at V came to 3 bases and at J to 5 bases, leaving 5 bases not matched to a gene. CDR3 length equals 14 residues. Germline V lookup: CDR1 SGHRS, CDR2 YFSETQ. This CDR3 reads CASSSQTGGTEAFF. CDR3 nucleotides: TGCGCCAGCAGCTCCCAGACAGGGGGGACTGAAGCTTTCTTT.